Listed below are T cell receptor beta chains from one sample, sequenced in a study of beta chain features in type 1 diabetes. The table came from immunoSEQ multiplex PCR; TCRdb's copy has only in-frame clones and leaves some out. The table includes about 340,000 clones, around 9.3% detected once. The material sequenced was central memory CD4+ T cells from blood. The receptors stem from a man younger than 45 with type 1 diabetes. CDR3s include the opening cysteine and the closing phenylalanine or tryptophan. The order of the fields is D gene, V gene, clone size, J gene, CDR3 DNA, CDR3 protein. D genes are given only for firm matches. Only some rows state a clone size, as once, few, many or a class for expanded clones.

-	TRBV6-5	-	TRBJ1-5	TGTGCCAGCAGTTCGGGATCCGGGTCGAATCAGCCCCAGCATTTT	CASSSGSGSNQPQHF
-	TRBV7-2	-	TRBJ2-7	TGTGCCAGCAGCTTAGCGTACGGCCACACAGGAGAGCAGTACTTC	CASSLAYGHTGEQYF
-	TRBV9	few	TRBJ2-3	TGTGCCAGCAGCGTTGGACTTGGCACAGATACGCAGTATTTT	CASSVGLGTDTQYF
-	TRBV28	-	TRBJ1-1	TGTGCCAGCAGTTTGGTGATAGAAACCACTGAAGCTTTCTTT	CASSLVIETTEAFF
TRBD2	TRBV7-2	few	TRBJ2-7	TGTGCCAGCAGCTATACCCCCCAGCGGGGGGTGGGCGAGCAGTACTTC	CASSYTPQRGVGEQYF
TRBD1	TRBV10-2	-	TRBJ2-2	TGCGCCAGCAGGACGGACAGGGGGCGCGCCGGGGAGCTGTTTTTT	CASRTDRGRAGELFF
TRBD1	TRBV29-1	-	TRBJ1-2	TGCAGCGTCTACAGGGGGCTGGGCTACACCTTC	CSVYRGLGYTF
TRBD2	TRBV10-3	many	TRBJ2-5	TGTGCCATCAGGAGCGGGGGAGGAAGAGAGACCCAGTACTTC	CAIRSGGGRETQYF
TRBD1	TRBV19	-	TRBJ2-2	TGTGCCAGTAGTATCATCCAAAGGGGGCTTTCCGGGGAGCTGTTTTTT	CASSIIQRGLSGELFF
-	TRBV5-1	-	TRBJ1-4	TGCGCCAGCAGCTTCGAACGGAATGAAAAACTGTTTTTT	CASSFERNEKLFF
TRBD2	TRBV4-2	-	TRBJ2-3	TGTGCCAGCAGCCCCCTGGGGGGACTAGGAGATACGCAGTATTTT	CASSPLGGLGDTQYF
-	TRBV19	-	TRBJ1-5	TGTGCCAGTATTACCGGAGGGAATAGCAATCAGCCCCAGCATTTT	CASITGGNSNQPQHF
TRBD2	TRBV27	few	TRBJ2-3	TGTGCCAGCAGTCCAAGAGTAGCGGGGGGGCCCCTAGATACGCAGTATTTT	CASSPRVAGGPLDTQYF
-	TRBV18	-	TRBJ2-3	TGTGCCAGCTCCCTCAGTACAGATACGCAGTATTTT	CASSLSTDTQYF
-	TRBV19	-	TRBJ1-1	TGTGCCATCCGGACGGTAAGGCGGAACACTGAAGCTTTCTTT	CAIRTVRRNTEAFF
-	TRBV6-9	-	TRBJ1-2	TGTGCCAGCAGTTATGGAGAGGATCAGGGCTATGGCTACACCTTC	CASSYGEDQGYGYTF
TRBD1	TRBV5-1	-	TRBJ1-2	TGCGCCAGCAGCTTGCAGGGACAGGGGGCTGAGGGCTACACCTTC	CASSLQGQGAEGYTF
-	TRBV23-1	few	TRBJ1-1	TGCGCCAGCAGTCCGCATCGGGGGGGGCGCGGAACTGAAGCTTTCTTT	CASSPHRGGRGTEAFF
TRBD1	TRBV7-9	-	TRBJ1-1	TGTGCCAGCAGCAAAACAGGGGCGCGCACTGAAGCTTTCTTT	CASSKTGARTEAFF
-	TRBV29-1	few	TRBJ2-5	TGCAGCGTAACTAATCTACTGGGGTCGATCCAAGAGACCCAGTACTTC	CSVTNLLGSIQETQYF
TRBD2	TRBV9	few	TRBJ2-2	TGTGCCAGCAGCGGCCGGGGGGACACCGGGGAGCTGTTTTTT	CASSGRGDTGELFF
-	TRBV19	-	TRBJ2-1	TGTGCCAGTAGAAAGGGGGGCTCCTACAATGAGCAGTTCTTC	CASRKGGSYNEQFF
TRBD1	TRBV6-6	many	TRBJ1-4	TGTGCCAGCAGTACCCGTGTAGGACAGGGTGGGGAAAAACTGTTTTTT	CASSTRVGQGGEKLFF
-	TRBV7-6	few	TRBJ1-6	TGTGCCAGCAGGGAGACTGCGGGGTCACCCCTCCACTTT	CASRETAGSPLHF
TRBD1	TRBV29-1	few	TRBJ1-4	TGCAGCGTTGAACGACAGGGTTCGGGTGAAAAACTGTTTTTT	CSVERQGSGEKLFF
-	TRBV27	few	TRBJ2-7	TGTGCCAGCAGTTTAGAGGTTCGGCTGGCCCTGTACGAGCAGTACTTC	CASSLEVRLALYEQYF
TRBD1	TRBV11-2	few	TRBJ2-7	TGTGCCAGCAGCTTGGGACAGGTATTCTACGAGCAGTACTTC	CASSLGQVFYEQYF
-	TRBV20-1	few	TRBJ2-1	TGCAGTGCTAGCTCGTACAATGAGCAGTTCTTC	CSASSYNEQFF
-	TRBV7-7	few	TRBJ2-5	TGTGCTAGCAGCTCTCGAGGGGGGGTACAAGAGACCCAGTACTTC	CASSSRGGVQETQYF
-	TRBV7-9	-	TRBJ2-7	TGTGCCACCCCGAGGGACAACTCCTACGAGCAGTACTTC	CATPRDNSYEQYF
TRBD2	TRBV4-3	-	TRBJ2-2	TGCGCCAGCAGCCGTAGCGGGGGCCAGACCGGGGAGCTGTTTTTT	CASSRSGGQTGELFF
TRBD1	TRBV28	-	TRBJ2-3	TGTGCCAGCAGACAGGGGGCTGCAGATACGCAGTATTTT	CASRQGAADTQYF
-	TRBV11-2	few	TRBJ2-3	TGTGCCAGCAGCCTCTCTCCGGTAGTAGATACGCAGTATTTT	CASSLSPVVDTQYF
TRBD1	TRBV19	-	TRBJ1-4	TGTGCCAGTAGTCCCAGGGACAGCGACGGTGAAAAACTGTTTTTT	CASSPRDSDGEKLFF
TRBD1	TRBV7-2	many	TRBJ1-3	TGTGCCAGCTATGACAGGGGTGGAAACACCATATATTTT	CASYDRGGNTIYF
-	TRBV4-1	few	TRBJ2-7	TGCGCCAGCAGCCTCGGGTCGATGTCCGACGCCTACGAGCAGTACTTC	CASSLGSMSDAYEQYF
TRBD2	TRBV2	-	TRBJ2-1	TGTGCCAGCAGCTTTGGGACTAGCGGGGGGGTCCGGCAGTTCTTC	CASSFGTSGGVRQFF
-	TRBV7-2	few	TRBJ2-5	TGTGCCAGCAGCTCAGAGTCCTACTGGAGCGTAGAGACCCAGTACTTC	CASSSESYWSVETQYF
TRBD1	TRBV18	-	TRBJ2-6	TGTGCCAGCTCACCAAGTGACAGGGTGTTCTCTGGGGCCAACGTCCTGACTTTC	CASSPSDRVFSGANVLTF
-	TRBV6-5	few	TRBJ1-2	TGTGCCAGCAGTTACTCGCCGGGATCGCGAGGGAATGGCTACACCTTC	CASSYSPGSRGNGYTF
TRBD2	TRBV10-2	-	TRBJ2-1	TGCGCCAGTAAGCTAGCGGGCAACAATGAGCAGTTCTTC	CASKLAGNNEQFF
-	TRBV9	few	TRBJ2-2	TGTGCCAGCAGCGTAGGCTTGGCGGACGCAAACGGGGAGCTGTTTTTT	CASSVGLADANGELFF
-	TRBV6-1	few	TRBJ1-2	TGTGCCAGCAGCCGAGCGGACAAGACTTACTATGGCTACACCTTC	CASSRADKTYYGYTF
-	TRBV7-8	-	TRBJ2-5	TGTGCCAGCAGCTTCTGGGGGAAGTCTAAGGGCGAGACCCAGTACTTC	CASSFWGKSKGETQYF
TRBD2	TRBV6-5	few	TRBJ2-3	TGTGCCAGCAGACGACTAGCGGGGGCGGATACGCAGTATTTT	CASRRLAGADTQYF
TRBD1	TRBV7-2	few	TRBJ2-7	TGTGCCAGCAGCCCGGACAGGGTTCCCTACGAGCAGTACTTC	CASSPDRVPYEQYF
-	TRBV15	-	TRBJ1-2	TGTGCCACCAGCAGCGGGACTCGCTATGGCTACACCTTC	CATSSGTRYGYTF
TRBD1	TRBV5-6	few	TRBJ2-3	TGTGCCAGCAGCTTGGTAGGACAGGGCCAAGCAGATACGCAGTATTTT	CASSLVGQGQADTQYF
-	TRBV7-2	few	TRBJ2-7	TGTGCCAGCAGCTTAGCGTCGACCTACGAGCAGTACTTC	CASSLASTYEQYF
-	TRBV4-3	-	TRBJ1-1	TGCGCCAGCAGCCAAGTAGCCAGCTTTAGAGGGGGTCCCACTGAAGCTTTCTTT	CASSQVASFRGGPTEAFF